Following are 23 T cell receptor beta chains from one sample sequenced in a study of blood T cell repertoires in COVID-19. TCRdb's copy holds only in-frame clones and misses some; the assay was immunoSEQ multiplex PCR. The repertoire holds some 52,000 clones, with about nine tenths as singletons. The sample comprised peripheral blood. These TCRs come from a human donor in a cohort sampled during active COVID-19.

V usage is TRBV20-1 and J usage is TRBJ2-3; D not certain. The CDR3 is 10 amino acids. CDR1 and CDR2 (germline): DFQATT, SNEGSKA (reference sequence). V lost 6 bases and J lost 6, with 7 bases in between. The CDR3 reads CSAPPDTQYF. CDR3 DNA sequence: TGCAGTGCCCCTCCGGATACGCAGTATTTT.

This sequence joins TRBV5-1 and TRBJ1-5; weak D call: TRBD1 (6 bases). Per germline, CDR1 SGHRS and CDR2 YFSETQ. The germline V and J ends were trimmed by 4 bases and 3 bases, with 17 bases remaining between them. This CDR3 region has 16 residues. CDR3 region: CASSLGTSNSNQPQHF. Written as DNA, the CDR3 is TGCGCCAGCAGCCTAGGGACATCAAACTCCAATCAGCCCCAGCATTTT.

This clone occurred once. The J gene is TRBJ2-3, the V gene TRBV10-2, with 13 nucleotides matching TRBD2. Germline CDR1 and CDR2: WSHSY and SAAADI. The CDR3 contains 16 residues. J was trimmed by 0 bases and V by 6 bases; bases with no gene match: 3. The CDR3 region has the DNA TGCGCCAGCAGGACTAGCGGGAGGATTAGCACAGATACGCAGTATTTT. Translating it yields CASRTSGRISTDTQYF.

V is TRBV2 and J is TRBJ1-4; D remains unclear. Germline V gives CDR1 SNHLY, CDR2 FYNNEI. The CDR3 spans 13 residues. V lost 6 bases and J lost 5, with 10 bases in between. The CDR3 region is CASRADWNEKLFF. The DNA for the CDR3 is TGTGCCAGCAGGGCAGACTGGAATGAAAAACTGTTTTTT. Looking up the rest from reference TRBV2 and TRBJ1-4 gives the full variable domain: EPEVTQTPSHQVTQMGQEVILRCVPISNHLYFYWYRQILGQKVEFLVSFYNNEISEKSEIFDDQFSVERPDGSNFTLKIRSTKLEDSAMYFCASRADWNEKLFFGSGTQLSVL.

This clone was seen a single time. The rearrangement links TRBV5-1 to TRBJ2-1; 9 positions agree with TRBD1. Germline V gene lookup returns CDR1 SGHRS and CDR2 YFSETQ. The CDR3 is 15 residues long. J was trimmed by 5 bases and V by 3 bases; bases with no gene match: 6. The CDR3 reads CASSSGQGPNNEQFF. CDR3 in DNA: TGCGCCAGCAGCTCGGGACAGGGTCCAAACAATGAGCAGTTCTTC.

The chain couples TRBV30 to TRBJ1-2; no firm D call. V lost 4 bases to trimming and J lost 0 bases, with 12 bases between them. The CDR3 sequence is 14 residues long. Germline V gene sequence: CDR1 GTSNPN, CDR2 SVGIG (reference sequence). This CDR3 reads CAWMQFPANYGYTF. The CDR3 DNA reads as TGTGCCTGGATGCAGTTCCCCGCTAACTATGGCTACACCTTC. Supplemented by reference TRBV30 and TRBJ1-2, the full variable domain reads SQTIHQWPATLVQPVGSPLSLECTVEGTSNPNLYWYRQAAGRGLQLLFYSVGIGQISSEVPQNLSASRPQDRQFILSSKKLLLSDSGFYLCAWMQFPANYGYTFGSGTRLTVV.

The rearrangement uses TRBV2 and TRBJ2-1; 15 bases are a match to TRBD2. The CDR3 runs to 19 residues. V trimming: 3 bases; J trimming: 4 bases; junction bases outside the gene matches: 10. The germline V gene encodes CDR1 SNHLY and CDR2 FYNNEI. CDR3 nucleotide sequence: TGTGCCAGCAGTGACGGACTAGCGGGAGGGAGGGGGCCTTACAATGAGCAGTTCTTC. As protein: CASSDGLAGGRGPYNEQFF.

A single count supports this clone. This chain connects TRBV11-2 to TRBJ2-5; 10 bases map to TRBD1. CDR3 length: 14 amino acids. Germline CDR1 reads SGHAT; CDR2 reads FQNNGV. The trim removed 5 bases at V and 3 bases at J, leaving 3 bases unmatched. The CDR3, as DNA: TGTGCCAGCAGCCGGGGGACAGGGGAAGAGACCCAGTACTTC. Protein sequence: CASSRGTGEETQYF. The whole variable domain, remainder taken from reference TRBV11-2 and TRBJ2-5, is EAGVAQSPRYKIIEKRQSVAFWCNPISGHATLYWYQQILGQGPKLLIQFQNNGVVDDSQLPKDRFSAERLKGVDSTLKIQPAKLEDSAVYLCASSRGTGEETQYFGPGTRLLVL.

This clone came up a few times. The chain uses TRBV19 and TRBJ2-1, with 9 bases that match TRBD2. CDR1 and CDR2 from the germline V gene are LNHDA and SQIVND (reference sequence). The CDR3 has 15 amino acids. The V and J ends lost 7 bases and 1 base, in that order; junction bases with no gene match: 5. The CDR3 nucleotides read TGTGCCAGTATGTCAGCGGGGGGATCCTACAATGAGCAGTTCTTC. Its translation: CASMSAGGSYNEQFF.

The chain uses TRBV2 and TRBJ2-7; D is possibly TRBD1 (6 bases). Trimming shortened V by 5 bases and J by 2 bases, and 13 bases separated the two germline ends. In germline, CDR1 is SNHLY, CDR2 FYNNEI. This CDR3 region has 14 residues. CDR3 region: CASSLDSTTYEQYF. The CDR3 DNA sequence: TGTGCCAGCAGTTTGGACAGCACCACCTACGAGCAGTACTTC.

CDR3 DNA: TGCGCCAGCAGCCAAGGACTAGCGGGTTTCACAGATACGCAGTATTTT. Protein sequence: CASSQGLAGFTDTQYF. This sequence joins TRBV4-1 and TRBJ2-3, with 10 positions matching TRBD2. Germline loops: CDR1 MGHRA, CDR2 YSYEKL. J gave up 2 bases and V 1 base, and 3 bases lay outside the gene matches. The CDR3 runs 16 residues.

The V gene is TRBV11-2, the J gene TRBJ1-1; D might be TRBD1 (5 bases). The V end lost 4 bases, the J end lost 5 bases, and 23 bases lay between the germline ends. The CDR3 sequence is 17 residues long. The germline V gene encodes CDR1 SGHAT and CDR2 FQNNGV. The CDR3 DNA reads as TGTGCCAGCAGCTCCCGGGGGGGTAAGATAAGGAGGACTGAAGCTTTCTTT. Residues: CASSSRGGKIRRTEAFF. The full variable domain, with the rest looked up from reference TRBV11-2 and TRBJ1-1, is EAGVAQSPRYKIIEKRQSVAFWCNPISGHATLYWYQQILGQGPKLLIQFQNNGVVDDSQLPKDRFSAERLKGVDSTLKIQPAKLEDSAVYLCASSSRGGKIRRTEAFFGQGTRLTVV.

The chain recombines TRBV2 with TRBJ1-6; D might be TRBD1 (5 bases). The CDR3 contains 15 residues. Germline CDR1 is SNHLY and CDR2 is FYNNEI. Trimming took 3 bases from V and 10 from J, leaving 16 bases between them. This chain's CDR3 is CASSELRGVRSPLHF. CDR3 coding DNA: TGTGCCAGCAGTGAGTTGCGGGGGGTTCGATCACCCCTCCACTTT.

The chain's CDR3 is CASSDQRAQETQYF. The CDR3 DNA is TGTGCCAGCAGTGATCAGCGGGCCCAAGAGACCCAGTACTTC. This chain uses TRBV2 with TRBJ2-5; perhaps TRBD2 as D (6 bases). CDR1 and CDR2 from the germline V gene are SNHLY and FYNNEI. There are 14 residues in the CDR3. Trimming stripped 3 bases from V and 1 base from J, with 9 bases between.

This rearrangement joins TRBV19 to TRBJ1-2, with 7 bases fitting TRBD1. This CDR3 comprises 13 residues. V gave up 6 bases and J gave up 4 bases; unmatched junction bases: 5. In germline, CDR1 is LNHDA, CDR2 SQIVND (reference sequence). DNA of the CDR3: TGTGCCAGTAGGCGACAGGGAAGCTATGGCTACACCTTC. As protein: CASRRQGSYGYTF.

The genes are TRBV5-4 and TRBJ1-2; the match to TRBD1 covers 8 bases. The CDR3 sequence is 14 residues long. With V trimmed by 0 bases and J by 4 bases, 2 bases remained unmatched. CDR1 is SGHNT, CDR2 YYREEE, per germline (reference sequence). In nucleotides, the CDR3 is TGTGCCAGCAGCTTGGCAGGGGGCGCCTATGGCTACACCTTC. This codes for CASSLAGGAYGYTF.

The CDR3 here is CASGDMASGNTIYF. The CDR3 DNA is TGCGCCAGCGGGGACATGGCCTCTGGAAACACCATATATTTT. The chain joins TRBV5-1 to TRBJ1-3, with D possibly TRBD1 on 6 matching bases. The V end was cut by 7 bases, the J end by 0 bases, with 11 bases between. The CDR3 has 14 amino acids. The V gene's germline CDR1 is SGHRS and CDR2 YFSETQ.

The genes are TRBV4-1 and TRBJ1-2; tentatively, D is TRBD1 (5 bases). There are 15 residues in the CDR3. The V and J ends lost 0 bases and 4 bases respectively, with 12 bases between them. Germline lookup yields CDR1 MGHRA and CDR2 YSYEKL. The CDR3: CASSQDPRTLYGYTF. DNA of the CDR3: TGCGCCAGCAGCCAAGACCCCCGGACACTCTATGGCTACACCTTC.

The rearrangement uses TRBV7-2 and TRBJ2-7; D is perhaps TRBD1 (6 bases). Trimming removed 1 base at V and 3 bases at J, with 13 bases between. The CDR3 loop spans 15 amino acids. Looked up from germline, CDR1 is SGHTA and CDR2 is FQGNSA. The CDR3 coding sequence is TGTGCCAGCAGCTTAGGCCAGGGGAATATCTACGAGCAGTACTTC. Protein: CASSLGQGNIYEQYF.

The genes are TRBV12-5 and TRBJ1-5; D possibly corresponds to TRBD1 (6 bases). The CDR3 contains 14 residues. V was clipped by 5 bases and J by 4 bases, with 12 bases between them. The germline V gene has CDR1 LGHNT and CDR2 FRNRAP. CDR3 in DNA: TGTGCTAGTGGTCTGGGGACACCTAATCAGCCCCAGCATTTT. This gives the protein CASGLGTPNQPQHF.

This clone was observed a single time. The chain is built from TRBV30 and TRBJ2-1, with D tentatively TRBD2 (6 bases). Trimming cost V 0 bases and J 4 bases, with 10 bases left between them. The CDR3 is made up of 14 amino acids. Germline V gene lookup returns CDR1 GTSNPN and CDR2 SVGIG (reference sequence). CDR3 DNA: TGTGCCTGGAGTGTTGGGGGGTTATACAATGAGCAGTTCTTC. Its translation: CAWSVGGLYNEQFF. Variable domain in full (rest from reference TRBV30 and TRBJ2-1): SQTIHQWPATLVQPVGSPLSLECTVEGTSNPNLYWYRQAAGRGLQLLFYSVGIGQISSEVPQNLSASRPQDRQFILSSKKLLLSDSGFYLCAWSVGGLYNEQFFGPGTRLTVL.

This chain links TRBV4-2 with TRBJ1-3, with a weak D call TRBD1 (5 bases). Trimming cost V 5 bases and J 3 bases, with 11 bases left between them. Germline CDR1 reads LGHNA; CDR2 reads YNFKEQ. This CDR3 is built from 14 residues. The CDR3 bases are TGTGCCAGCAGCGATAGGGGATTTGGAAACACCATATATTTT. It translates to CASSDRGFGNTIYF.

The table lists this clone with a count of one. As DNA, the CDR3 is TGCAGCGTCGCACGGGACAGGGGGTCCTATGGCTACACCTTC. Translating gives CSVARDRGSYGYTF. V gene TRBV29-1 combines with J gene TRBJ1-2, with 11 nucleotides matching TRBD1. Germline lookup yields CDR1 SQVTM and CDR2 ANQGSEA. This CDR3 contains 14 residues. With 6 bases clipped from V and 4 bases from J, the junction kept 7 bases outside the gene matches.